These 15 T cell receptor beta chains were sequenced from one sample in a study of shared clonotypes between healthy human individuals. TCRdb's copy holds only in-frame clones and misses some; the assay was immunoSEQ multiplex PCR. The table has under 2,500,000 clones, approximately 94% seen once. Sequenced input: naive CD4+ T cells sorted from blood. Described subset: CD45RA+ positively selected. The origin of the receptors is a man aged 18 to 29 in good health.

The chain joins TRBV18 to TRBJ1-2; D is ambiguous. V lost 6 bases to trimming and J lost 0 bases, with 20 bases between them. The CDR3 consists of 17 residues. Germline CDR1 reads KGHSH; CDR2 reads LQKENI. The CDR3 here is CASSQQPSATSNYGYTF. The CDR3 DNA reads TGTGCCAGCTCGCAACAGCCATCCGCGACTTCTAACTATGGCTACACCTTC.

J is TRBJ1-6 and V is TRBV6-1; D is unresolved. This CDR3 contains 18 residues. Per germline, CDR1 MNHNS and CDR2 SASEGT. V dropped 2 bases and J dropped 8 bases, with 22 bases sitting between them. The CDR3 sequence is CASSEIFGVNPGDSPLHF. Written as DNA, the CDR3 is TGTGCCAGCAGTGAAATTTTCGGCGTCAACCCTGGGGATTCACCCCTCCACTTT.

This rearrangement joins TRBV6-5 to TRBJ2-7, with D perhaps TRBD2 (6 bases). Trimming removed 10 bases from V and 0 bases from J, with 19 bases in between. Looked up from germline, CDR1 is MNHEY and CDR2 is SVGAGI. CDR3 length: 15 residues. The CDR3 sequence: CATNRGGAISYEQYF. The CDR3 coding sequence is TGTGCCACCAACCGGGGCGGGGCAATCTCCTACGAGCAGTACTTC.

J is TRBJ1-2 and V is TRBV6-1, with D hard to call. Deletions cut 0 bases from V and 7 bases from J, with 6 bases between. The CDR3 totals 12 residues. Looked up from germline, CDR1 is MNHNS and CDR2 is SASEGT. The CDR3 DNA sequence: TGTGCCAGCAGTGAAGCGTGGACTGGCTACACCTTC. Protein: CASSEAWTGYTF.

The chain recombines TRBV9 with TRBJ2-7, with D maybe TRBD1 (5 bases). Germline CDR1 and CDR2: SGDLS and YYNGEE. CDR3 length: 13 residues. The V end was cut by 0 bases, the J end by 8 bases, with 12 bases between. CDR3 coding DNA: TGTGCCAGCAGCGTAGGTACAGGTTTAAAGCAGTACTTC. Translated, it gives CASSVGTGLKQYF. The full variable domain, completed using reference TRBV9 and TRBJ2-7, is DSGVTQTPKHLITATGQRVTLRCSPRSGDLSVYWYQQSLDQGLQFLIQYYNGEERAKGNILERFSAQQFPDLHSELNLSSLELGDSALYFCASSVGTGLKQYFGPGTRLTVT.

The chain recombines TRBV7-9 with TRBJ2-3; the D gene could be TRBD1 or TRBD2 (5 bases each). The V end lost 5 bases, the J end lost 3 bases, and 9 bases lay between the germline ends. The CDR3 has 13 amino acids. Per the germline V gene, CDR1 is SEHNR and CDR2 is FQNEAQ (reference sequence). The CDR3 coding sequence is TGTGCCAGCAGCCGGGACCCTACAGATACGCAGTATTTT. This gives the protein CASSRDPTDTQYF.

The CDR3, as DNA: TGTGCCAGCGGAGAGGGAAACACTGAAGCTTTCTTT. Protein: CASGEGNTEAFF. The genes are TRBV7-6 and TRBJ1-1, with D unresolved. V lost 8 bases to trimming and J lost 2 bases, with 9 bases between them. Germline V CDR1 and CDR2: SGHVS, FNYEAQ. CDR3 length: 12 amino acids.

The rearrangement links TRBV2 to TRBJ1-2; 7 bases are shared with TRBD1. The CDR3 sequence is 14 residues long. Germline CDR1 SNHLY, CDR2 FYNNEI. V lost 3 bases to trimming and J lost 4 bases; unmatched junction nucleotides: 5. This CDR3 is CASSDWGQSYGYTF. DNA for the CDR3: TGTGCCAGCAGTGACTGGGGACAGTCCTATGGCTACACCTTC.

This clone was recorded once. Additional DNA sequences in this sample encode the identical CDR3. As DNA, the CDR3 is TGTGCCAGCAGCTTAGACGGCGGCGAGCAGTACTTC. Amino acid sequence: CASSLDGGEQYF. This chain joins TRBV11-3 and TRBJ2-7; no definite D call. There are 12 residues in the CDR3. With 0 bases removed from V and 6 bases from J, the gap between germline ends came to 6 bases. Germline V gene sequence: CDR1 SGHNT, CDR2 YENEEA.

This rearrangement joins TRBV5-4 to TRBJ1-2; D unclear. The CDR3 has 15 amino acids. Looked up from germline, CDR1 is SGHNT and CDR2 is YYREEE (reference sequence). Trimming pared 1 base from V and 6 bases from J, leaving 16 bases between. In DNA, the CDR3 is TGTGCCAGCAGCTTGTTAACCCGGCCTATGAATGGCTACACCTTC. It yields the protein CASSLLTRPMNGYTF.

V is TRBV5-4 and J is TRBJ1-6; D is undetermined. The length of the CDR3 is 16 residues. Trimming cost V 0 bases and J 1 base, with 8 bases left between them. From germline, CDR1 is SGHNT and CDR2 YYREEE (reference sequence). In DNA, the CDR3 is TGTGCCAGCAGCTTGGGGGTTTTTTCCTATAATTCACCCCTCCACTTT. Translated, it gives CASSLGVFSYNSPLHF.

The V call is TRBV18, the J call TRBJ2-5, with D possibly matching TRBD2 (6 bases). The CDR3 runs 16 residues. Germline values: CDR1 KGHSH, CDR2 LQKENI. V gave up 5 bases and J gave up 0 bases, with 16 bases separating them. The CDR3 here is CASSILSGHNQETQYF. The DNA of the CDR3 is TGTGCCAGCTCAATATTGAGCGGGCATAACCAAGAGACCCAGTACTTC.

The V and J genes are TRBV7-2 and TRBJ2-7, with a possible D match to TRBD2 (6 bases). The CDR3 loop spans 16 amino acids. The germline V and J ends were trimmed by 4 bases and 2 bases, with 18 bases remaining between them. Germline V lookup: CDR1 SGHTA, CDR2 FQGNSA. The CDR3 sequence: CASSSGRGKGPYEQYF. CDR3 nucleotide sequence: TGTGCCAGCAGCTCCGGGCGGGGAAAAGGACCCTACGAGCAGTACTTC.

This rearrangement joins TRBV27 to TRBJ2-1, with 10 bases fitting TRBD1. This CDR3 has 17 amino acids. V dropped 5 bases and J dropped 0; count of bases not matched to a gene: 7. The germline V gene has CDR1 MNHEY and CDR2 SMNVEV (reference sequence). The CDR3 DNA follows: TGTGCCAGCAGTCCCGGACAGGGGGGGAGCTCCTACAATGAGCAGTTCTTC. Protein: CASSPGQGGSSYNEQFF.

The rearrangement joins TRBV4-1 to TRBJ2-1, with TRBD1 matching over 9 bases. The CDR3 sequence is 14 residues long. V dropped 5 bases and J dropped 4; count of bases not matched to a gene: 3. The germline V gene has CDR1 MGHRA and CDR2 YSYEKL. CDR3 residues: CASSGDRVYNEQFF. The CDR3, as DNA: TGCGCCAGCAGCGGGGACAGGGTATACAATGAGCAGTTCTTC.